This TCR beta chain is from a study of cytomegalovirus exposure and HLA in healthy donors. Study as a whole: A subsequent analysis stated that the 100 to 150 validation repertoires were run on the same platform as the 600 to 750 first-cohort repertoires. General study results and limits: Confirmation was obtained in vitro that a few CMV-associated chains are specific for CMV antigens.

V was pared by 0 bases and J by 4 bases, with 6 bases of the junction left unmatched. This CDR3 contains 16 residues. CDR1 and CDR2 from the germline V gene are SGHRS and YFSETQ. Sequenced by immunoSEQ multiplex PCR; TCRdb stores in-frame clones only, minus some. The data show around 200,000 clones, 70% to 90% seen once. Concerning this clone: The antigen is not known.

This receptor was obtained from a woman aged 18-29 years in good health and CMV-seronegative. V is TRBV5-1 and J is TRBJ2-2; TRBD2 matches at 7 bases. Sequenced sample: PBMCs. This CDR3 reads CASSLESGGFTGELFF. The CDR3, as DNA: TGCGCCAGCAGCTTGGAGTCGGGAGGTTTCACCGGGGAGCTGTTTTTT.